Below, one TCR beta chain is given with its context. This clone was seen only a few times. The target of this receptor is not known. Within one base of it there is no much larger clone, and no base qualities were kept. The time point label, read with the paper, signifies: baseline before first vaccination. Vaccinee samples came from UK trials COV001 and COV002, including a single-blind randomized controlled phase 2/3 trial of AZD1222 (ChAdOx1 nCoV-19) in healthy adults. For TCRbeta chain sequencing, PBMC samples were collected from trial participants at day 0 and at day 28 after the second dose. These data belong to a study of T cell responses to AZD1222 COVID-19 vaccine (TCRdb year 2021). Some background on the complete study: Because spike-specific TCR depth and breadth did not differ between the two schedules, AZD1222 recipients who got a second dose at roughly 4 weeks were pooled with those who got a second dose at roughly 12 weeks. A total of just over 230 trial participants underwent TCR sequencing, of whom 207 had received two doses of AZD1222 and around 26 had received two doses of the MenACWY control vaccine. Enrollment into the trials was organized by age into subgroups of 18-55, 56-69 and 70-plus years, and those subgroups contained approximately 150, 30 and 60 TCR-sequenced participants, respectively. The paper as a whole reports these results and caveats: Because no samples from the day 14 peak response were available, repertoires could be characterized only after the peak T cell response. A significant rise in spike-specific TCR breadth and depth was observed after two AZD1222 doses relative to day 0 and relative to MenACWY recipients. In the small 56-69-year group, the increase in depth fell short of significance, most likely because of low power. Conclusions about previously exposed vaccinees were limited because only 6 or 7 AZD1222 recipients were SARS-CoV-2 seropositive at baseline. Vaccine-associated CD4 TCRs spanned the whole spike protein, with dominant responses in regions 160-218 and 743-854. Participants were mostly white British and included more females than males, and it was suggested by the authors that clonal diversity may have been underestimated. Reportedly, close to half of the unique spike-specific TCRs recognized epitopes lying outside the regions that are mutated in the B.1.351 and B.1.1.7 variants.

Trimming costs V 3 bases and J 7 bases, and their ends lie 13 bases apart. According to the germline V gene (reference sequence), CDR1 reads SEHNR and CDR2 reads FQNEAQ. Its CDR3 holds 14 amino acids, cysteine through phenylalanine. The sequence is cut down to CDR3 DNA, 42 bases in frame from base 1. The CDR3 regions of human TCRbeta chains were analyzed by immunosequencing. The authors' pipeline ran thus. TCRs in the repertoires were matched against a reference library of SARS-CoV-2-specific TCRs that had been generated with the MIRA antigen-specificity platform. Breadth meant the fraction of unique TCRs that were SARS-CoV-2-associated, whereas depth meant the fraction of total T cells that were SARS-CoV-2-associated. Using the MIRA data, every spike-specific TCR was mapped to the spike region that the TCR reacted to and assigned to either a CD4 or a CD8 class. Log10-transformed breadth and depth values were compared by one-way ANOVA with Sidak's multiple comparisons tests. Here the immuneACCESS table is served through TCRdb, limited to in-frame sequences with V and J called. Missing clones are a known gap in these copies; in checked studies unresolved V genes cover under half, and the rest lacks a known reason. Clone size and V and J calls were adopted from that table, with D and trimming inferred from the DNA. The sample data list 120,000 or so clones, and 85% to 90% of these were observed just once. The ten largest clones represent 28% of the sample.

Here the sequenced sample was peripheral blood, taken on day 0 of AZD1222 vaccination. This clonotype was sampled from an adult in good health. The rearranged chain carries TRBV7-9 and TRBJ2-1; matching of 6 bases hints at TRBD2 as the D gene. CDR3 loop: CASSLGLADNEQFF. The nucleotide sequence is TGTGCCAGCAGCTTGGGACTGGCTGATAATGAGCAGTTCTTC.